The next 14 T cell receptor beta chains were all read from a single sample in a study of cytomegalovirus exposure and HLA in healthy donors. The PCR used 60 Vbeta and 13 Jbeta primers. The repertoire was sequenced with immunoSEQ multiplex PCR; TCRdb's copy has only in-frame clones and lacks some. This table holds 170,000 or so clones, about four fifths found once. The sample comprised PBMCs. Every receptor here comes from a man aged 25 to 40 in good health and CMV-seropositive.

V gene TRBV5-1 combines with J gene TRBJ2-1; 9 bases match TRBD1. This CDR3 comprises 13 residues. Germline lookup yields CDR1 SGHRS and CDR2 YFSETQ. The V gene end was trimmed by 4 bases and the J gene end by 9 bases; junction bases not matched to a gene: 5. Here the CDR3 DNA reads TGCGCCAGCAGCCCTACAGGGGGCGGTGAGCAGTTCTTC. Its translation is CASSPTGGGEQFF. Looking up the rest from reference TRBV5-1 and TRBJ2-1 gives the full variable domain: KAGVTQTPRYLIKTRGQQVTLSCSPISGHRSVSWYQQTPGQGLQFLFEYFSETQRNKGNFPGRFSGRQFSNSRSEMNVSTLELGDSALYLCASSPTGGGEQFFGPGTRLTVL.

Remarks on this clone: At one boundary the junction diverges from the germline segment, which might be a read error. This chain uses TRBV7-9 with TRBJ2-1; D gene uncertain. Germline CDR1 is SEHNR and CDR2 is FQNEAQ (reference sequence). The CDR3 runs to 14 residues. This CDR3 reads CSSSVPLQFGEQFF. The CDR3 DNA sequence: TGTTCCAGCAGCGTGCCCCTGCAGTTTGGTGAGCAGTTCTTC.

This clone turned up a few times. The chain has TRBV13 and TRBJ2-7, with 9 bases that match TRBD1. CDR3 size: 14 residues. The J segment lost 12 bases and the V segment lost 0 bases, leaving 9 bases of the junction unmatched. CDR1 PRHDT and CDR2 FYEKMQ come from the germline V gene (reference sequence). CDR3 protein: CASSLGLGTGNMYF. CDR3 bases: TGTGCCAGCAGCTTAGGCCTGGGGACAGGGAATATGTACTTC.

J is TRBJ1-2 and V is TRBV5-1; 7 bases line up with TRBD1. The germline V gene has CDR1 SGHRS and CDR2 YFSETQ. The CDR3 sequence is 15 residues long. V dropped 4 bases and J dropped 0; count of bases not matched to a gene: 6. CDR3 bases: TGCGCCAGCAGCGCTGGGACAGAAGCTAACTATGGCTACACCTTC. Translating it yields CASSAGTEANYGYTF.

V usage is TRBV4-2 and J usage is TRBJ2-7; a possible D gene is TRBD2 (7 bases). Germline V gives CDR1 LGHNA, CDR2 YNFKEQ. The CDR3 runs to 13 residues. The V gene lost 1 base and the J gene lost 13 bases, with 17 bases spanning the gap. The CDR3 protein is CASSQVAGGRDYF. The CDR3 bases are TGTGCCAGCAGCCAAGTGGCCGGGGGGCGCGACTACTTC.

The rearrangement links TRBV6-5 to TRBJ2-7, with 8 bases aligning to TRBD2. Per germline, CDR1 MNHEY and CDR2 SVGAGI. The length of the CDR3 is 14 residues. The trim removed 5 bases at V and 3 bases at J, leaving 6 bases unmatched. The CDR3 nucleotides read TGTGCCAGCAGTCTAAGCGGGGGAAACTACGAGCAGTACTTC. Amino acid sequence: CASSLSGGNYEQYF.

The rearrangement uses TRBV7-2 and TRBJ2-4, with D tentatively TRBD1 (7 bases). Germline assignment: CDR1 SGHTA and CDR2 FQGNSA. This CDR3 comprises 14 residues. V lost 0 bases to trimming and J lost 7 bases, with 10 bases between them. The CDR3 spells CASSLAGGQNIQYF. In DNA, the CDR3 is TGTGCCAGCAGCTTAGCGGGGGGACAGAACATTCAGTACTTC.

On this clone: Other nucleotide sequences from this sample produce the same CDR3. The CDR3 sequence: CASSVGTGGAYEQYF. As DNA, the CDR3 is TGTGCCAGCAGCGTAGGGACAGGGGGAGCCTACGAGCAGTACTTC. The chain carries TRBV9 and TRBJ2-7, with TRBD1 matching 10 bases. CDR1 and CDR2 (germline): SGDLS, YYNGEE. V dropped 0 bases and J dropped 2; count of bases not matched to a gene: 2. The CDR3 sequence is 15 residues long.

J is TRBJ2-7 and V is TRBV30; 10 positions agree with TRBD1. Losses at the gene ends were 3 bases for V and 3 bases for J; bases not matched to a gene: 8. The germline V gene encodes CDR1 GTSNPN and CDR2 SVGIG (reference sequence). The CDR3 is 15 amino acids. The chain's CDR3 is CAWRDPRDRGYEQYF. CDR3 in DNA: TGTGCCTGGAGGGACCCCCGGGACAGGGGCTACGAGCAGTACTTC. The variable domain in full, completed from reference TRBV30 and TRBJ2-7, reads SQTIHQWPATLVQPVGSPLSLECTVEGTSNPNLYWYRQAAGRGLQLLFYSVGIGQISSEVPQNLSASRPQDRQFILSSKKLLLSDSGFYLCAWRDPRDRGYEQYFGPGTRLTVT.

In its sample, this clone was seen a few times. The genes are TRBV18 and TRBJ2-2, with 8 nucleotides matching TRBD2. The CDR3 length is 16 residues. Germline V gene data show CDR1 as KGHSH and CDR2 as LQKENI. V shed 3 bases, J shed 2 bases, and the junction held 5 bases outside the gene matches. CDR3 in DNA: TGTGCCAGCTCACCCGCGGGAGGCCAAAACACCGGGGAGCTGTTTTTT. Its protein product is CASSPAGGQNTGELFF.

The V gene is TRBV9, the J gene TRBJ2-7; 8 bases map to TRBD1. V shed 4 bases, J shed 0 bases, and the junction held 9 bases outside the gene matches. The CDR3 consists of 16 residues. Germline values: CDR1 SGDLS, CDR2 YYNGEE. For the CDR3, the DNA is TGTGCCAGCAGCCCATCGGGACAGGAAACCTCCTACGAGCAGTACTTC. Translation: CASSPSGQETSYEQYF. Looking up the rest from reference TRBV9 and TRBJ2-7 gives the full variable domain: DSGVTQTPKHLITATGQRVTLRCSPRSGDLSVYWYQQSLDQGLQFLIQYYNGEERAKGNILERFSAQQFPDLHSELNLSSLELGDSALYFCASSPSGQETSYEQYFGPGTRLTVT.

The chain links TRBV30 to TRBJ1-2; 9 bases agree with TRBD1. The CDR3 sequence is 13 residues long. V gave up 1 base and J gave up 7 bases; unmatched junction bases: 4. The V gene's germline CDR1 is GTSNPN and CDR2 SVGIG (reference sequence). CDR3 in DNA: TGTGCCTGGAGTGCTGGGACAGGGTTTGGCTACACCTTC. Translated: CAWSAGTGFGYTF. The complete variable domain, with remaining parts taken from reference TRBV30 and TRBJ1-2, reads SQTIHQWPATLVQPVGSPLSLECTVEGTSNPNLYWYRQAAGRGLQLLFYSVGIGQISSEVPQNLSASRPQDRQFILSSKKLLLSDSGFYLCAWSAGTGFGYTFGSGTRLTVV.

V and J are TRBV25-1 and TRBJ2-2; TRBD2 agrees at 9 bases. The trim removed 10 bases at V and 5 bases at J, leaving 8 bases unmatched. The CDR3 length is 14 residues. Germline assignment: CDR1 MGHDK and CDR2 SYGVNS. The CDR3 loop reads CATLGLARTGELFF. CDR3 nucleotide sequence: TGTGCCACCCTGGGACTAGCTAGAACCGGGGAGCTGTTTTTT.

This clone was seen a handful of times. The chain uses TRBV10-2 and TRBJ2-3, with D possibly TRBD2 on 6 matching bases. Trimming shortened V by 4 bases and J by 1 base, and 9 bases separated the two germline ends. Per germline, CDR1 WSHSY and CDR2 SAAADI. CDR3 length: 14 residues. CDR3 DNA sequence: TGCGCCAGCAGTGGTAGCGGACGCACAGATACGCAGTATTTT. Its translation is CASSGSGRTDTQYF.